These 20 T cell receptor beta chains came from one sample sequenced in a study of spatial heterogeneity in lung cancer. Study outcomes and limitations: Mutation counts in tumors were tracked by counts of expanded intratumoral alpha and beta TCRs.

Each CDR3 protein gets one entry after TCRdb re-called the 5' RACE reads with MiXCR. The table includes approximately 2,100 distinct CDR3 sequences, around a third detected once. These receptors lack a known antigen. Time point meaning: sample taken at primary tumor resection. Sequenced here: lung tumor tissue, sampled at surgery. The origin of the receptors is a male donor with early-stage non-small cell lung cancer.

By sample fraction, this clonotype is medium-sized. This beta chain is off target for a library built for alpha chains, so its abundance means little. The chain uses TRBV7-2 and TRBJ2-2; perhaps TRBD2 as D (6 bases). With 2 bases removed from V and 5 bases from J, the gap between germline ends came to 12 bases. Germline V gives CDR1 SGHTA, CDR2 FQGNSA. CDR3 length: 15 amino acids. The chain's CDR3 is CASSLTNGRTGELFF. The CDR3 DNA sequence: TGTGCCAGCAGCTTAACAAACGGGAGAACCGGGGAGCTGTTTTTT.

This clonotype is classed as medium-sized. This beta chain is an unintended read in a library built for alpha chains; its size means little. CDR3 sequence reads: CSFTGQLNTGELFF. The CDR3, as DNA: TGCAGCTTTACAGGGCAGCTGAACACCGGGGAGCTGTTTTTT. This rearrangement joins TRBV29-1 to TRBJ2-2; maybe TRBD1 (6 bases). The CDR3 length is 14 residues. Trimming took off 8 bases at V and 1 base at J, with 14 bases between the two ends. Germline V gene sequence: CDR1 SQVTM, CDR2 ANQGSEA.

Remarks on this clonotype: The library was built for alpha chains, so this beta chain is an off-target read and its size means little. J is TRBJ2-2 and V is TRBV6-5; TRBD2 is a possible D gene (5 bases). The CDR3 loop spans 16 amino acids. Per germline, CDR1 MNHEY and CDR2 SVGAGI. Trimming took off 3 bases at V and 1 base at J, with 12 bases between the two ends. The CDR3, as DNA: TGTGCCAGCAGTTATGCACAGAGCGGGAACACCGGGGAGCTGTTTTTT. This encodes CASSYAQSGNTGELFF.

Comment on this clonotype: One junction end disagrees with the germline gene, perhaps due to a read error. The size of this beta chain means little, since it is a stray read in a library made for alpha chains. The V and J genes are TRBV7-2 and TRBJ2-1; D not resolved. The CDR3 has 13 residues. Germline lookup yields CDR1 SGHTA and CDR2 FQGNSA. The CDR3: CASSLASFNEQIF. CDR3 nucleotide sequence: TGTGCCAGCAGCTTAGCTTCTTTCAATGAGCAGATCTTC.

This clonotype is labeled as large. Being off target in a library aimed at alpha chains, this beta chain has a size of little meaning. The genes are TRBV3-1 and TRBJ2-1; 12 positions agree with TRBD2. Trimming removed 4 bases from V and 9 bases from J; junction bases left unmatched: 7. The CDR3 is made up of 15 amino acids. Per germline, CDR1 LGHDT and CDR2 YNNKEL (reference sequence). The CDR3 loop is CASSLTTSGSGEQFF. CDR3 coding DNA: TGTGCCAGCAGCCTTACGACTAGCGGGAGTGGTGAGCAGTTCTTC.

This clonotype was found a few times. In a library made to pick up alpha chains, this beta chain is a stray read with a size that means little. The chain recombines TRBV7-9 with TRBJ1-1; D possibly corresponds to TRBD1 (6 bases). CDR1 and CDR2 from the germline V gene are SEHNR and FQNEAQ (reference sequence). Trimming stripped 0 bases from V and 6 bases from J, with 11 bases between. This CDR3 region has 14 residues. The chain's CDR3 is CASSLAYGTPEAFF. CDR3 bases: TGTGCCAGCAGCTTAGCGTACGGGACACCTGAAGCTTTCTTT.

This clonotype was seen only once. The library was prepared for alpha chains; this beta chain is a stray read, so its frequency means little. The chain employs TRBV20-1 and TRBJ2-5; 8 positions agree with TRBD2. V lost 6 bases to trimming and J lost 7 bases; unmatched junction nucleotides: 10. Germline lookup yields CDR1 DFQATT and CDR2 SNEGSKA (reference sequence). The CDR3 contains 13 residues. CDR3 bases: TGCAGTGCCGGGGGGGCCGGCGTCGGGACCCAGTACTTC. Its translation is CSAGGAGVGTQYF.

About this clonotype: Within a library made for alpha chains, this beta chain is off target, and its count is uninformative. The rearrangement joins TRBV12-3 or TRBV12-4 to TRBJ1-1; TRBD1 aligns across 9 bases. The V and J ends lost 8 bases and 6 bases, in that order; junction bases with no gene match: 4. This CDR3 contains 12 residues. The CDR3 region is CASPGQGAEAFF. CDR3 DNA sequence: TGTGCCAGCCCGGGACAGGGTGCTGAAGCTTTCTTT.

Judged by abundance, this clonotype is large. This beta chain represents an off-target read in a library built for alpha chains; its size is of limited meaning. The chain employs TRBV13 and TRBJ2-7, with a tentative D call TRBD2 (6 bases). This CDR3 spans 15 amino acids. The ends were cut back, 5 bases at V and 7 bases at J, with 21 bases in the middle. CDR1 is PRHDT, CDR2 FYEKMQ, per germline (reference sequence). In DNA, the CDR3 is TGTGCCAGCAGCCCCCGGCTAGCGACCCCCGGGGAGCAGTACTTC. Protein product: CASSPRLATPGEQYF.

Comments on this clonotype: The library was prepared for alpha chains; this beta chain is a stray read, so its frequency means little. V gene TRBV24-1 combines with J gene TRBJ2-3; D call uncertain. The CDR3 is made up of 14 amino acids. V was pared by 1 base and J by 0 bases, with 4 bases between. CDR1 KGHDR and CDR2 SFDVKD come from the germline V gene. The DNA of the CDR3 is TGTGCCACCAGTGATTTTGCTAGCACAGATACGCAGTATTTT. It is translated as CATSDFASTDTQYF.

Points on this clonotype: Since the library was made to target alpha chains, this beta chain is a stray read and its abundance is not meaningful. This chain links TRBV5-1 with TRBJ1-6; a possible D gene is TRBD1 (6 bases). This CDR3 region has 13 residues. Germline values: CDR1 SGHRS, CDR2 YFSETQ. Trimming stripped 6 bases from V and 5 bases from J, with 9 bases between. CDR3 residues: CASMSGDNSPLHF. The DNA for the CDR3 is TGCGCCAGCATGTCAGGGGATAATTCACCCCTCCACTTT.

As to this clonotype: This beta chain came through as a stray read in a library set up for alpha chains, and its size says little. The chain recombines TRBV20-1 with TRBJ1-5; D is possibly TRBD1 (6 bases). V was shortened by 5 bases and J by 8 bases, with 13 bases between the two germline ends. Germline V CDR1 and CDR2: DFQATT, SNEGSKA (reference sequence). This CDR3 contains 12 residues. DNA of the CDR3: TGCAGTGCTTGGACAGACTCTGAGCCCCAGCATTTT. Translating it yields CSAWTDSEPQHF.

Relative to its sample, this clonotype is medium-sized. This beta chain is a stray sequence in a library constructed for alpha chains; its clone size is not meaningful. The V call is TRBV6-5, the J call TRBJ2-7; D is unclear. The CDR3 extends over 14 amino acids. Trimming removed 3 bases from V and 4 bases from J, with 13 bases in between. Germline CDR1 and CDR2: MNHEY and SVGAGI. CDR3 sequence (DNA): TGTGCCAGCAGTTATACTATTCTCGGATACGAGCAGTACTTC. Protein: CASSYTILGYEQYF.

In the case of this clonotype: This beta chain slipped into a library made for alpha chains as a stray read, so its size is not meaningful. The CDR3 sequence is CASSYSEAGEQYV. The CDR3 coding sequence is TGTGCCAGCAGTTACTCGGAAGCCGGGGAGCAGTACGTC. The rearrangement links TRBV6-2 or TRBV6-3 to TRBJ2-7; the D is unclear. The CDR3 extends over 13 amino acids. V was shortened by 0 bases and J by 7 bases, with 10 bases between the two germline ends. Germline values: CDR1 MNHEY, CDR2 SVGEGT.

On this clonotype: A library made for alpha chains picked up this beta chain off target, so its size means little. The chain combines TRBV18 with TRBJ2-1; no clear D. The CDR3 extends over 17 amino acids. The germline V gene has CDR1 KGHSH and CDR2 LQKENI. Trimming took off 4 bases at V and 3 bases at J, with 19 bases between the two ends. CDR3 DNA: TGTGCCAGCTCACTCTTTCAACCGGTCGCCGACTACAATGAGCAGTTCTTC. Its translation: CASSLFQPVADYNEQFF.

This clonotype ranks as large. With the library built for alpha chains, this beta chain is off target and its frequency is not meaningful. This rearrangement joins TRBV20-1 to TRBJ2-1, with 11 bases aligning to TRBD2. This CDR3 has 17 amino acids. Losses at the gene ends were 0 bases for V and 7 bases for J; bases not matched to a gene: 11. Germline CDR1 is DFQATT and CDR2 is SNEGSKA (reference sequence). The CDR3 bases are TGCAGTGCTAGAGAGGGCCCACTAGCGGGAGAAGGGAATGAGCAGTTCTTC. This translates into CSAREGPLAGEGNEQFF.

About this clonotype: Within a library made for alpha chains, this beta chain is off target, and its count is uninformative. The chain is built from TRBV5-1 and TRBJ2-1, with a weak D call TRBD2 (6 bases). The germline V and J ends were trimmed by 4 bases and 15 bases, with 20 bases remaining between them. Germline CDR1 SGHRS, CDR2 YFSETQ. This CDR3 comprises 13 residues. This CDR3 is CASSRDSLQRRFF. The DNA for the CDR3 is TGCGCCAGCAGCCGGGACTCCCTCCAGAGGCGGTTCTTC. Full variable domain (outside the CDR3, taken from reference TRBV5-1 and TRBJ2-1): KAGVTQTPRYLIKTRGQQVTLSCSPISGHRSVSWYQQTPGQGLQFLFEYFSETQRNKGNFPGRFSGRQFSNSRSEMNVSTLELGDSALYLCASSRDSLQRRFFGPGTRLTVL.

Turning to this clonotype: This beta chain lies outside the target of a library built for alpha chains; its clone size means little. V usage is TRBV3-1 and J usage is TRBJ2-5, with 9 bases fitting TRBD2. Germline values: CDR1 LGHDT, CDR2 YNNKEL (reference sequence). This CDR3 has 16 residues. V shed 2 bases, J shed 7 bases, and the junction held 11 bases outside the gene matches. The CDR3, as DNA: TGTGCCAGCAGCCAAACCGCTAGCGGGATTCGTCGGACCCAGTACTTC. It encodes CASSQTASGIRRTQYF.

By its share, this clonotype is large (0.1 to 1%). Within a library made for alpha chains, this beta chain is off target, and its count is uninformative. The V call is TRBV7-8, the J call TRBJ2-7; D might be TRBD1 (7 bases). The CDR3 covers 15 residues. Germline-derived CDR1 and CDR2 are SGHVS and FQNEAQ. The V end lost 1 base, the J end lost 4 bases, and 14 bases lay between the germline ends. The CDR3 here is CASSLGVQGGYEQYF. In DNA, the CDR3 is TGTGCCAGCAGCTTAGGTGTCCAGGGGGGATACGAGCAGTACTTC.

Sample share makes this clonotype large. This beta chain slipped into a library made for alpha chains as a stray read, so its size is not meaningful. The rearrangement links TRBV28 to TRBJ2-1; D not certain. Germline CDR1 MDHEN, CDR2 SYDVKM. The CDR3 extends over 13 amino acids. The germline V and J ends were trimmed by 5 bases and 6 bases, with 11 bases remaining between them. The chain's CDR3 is CASSLPVPNEQFF. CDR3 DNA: TGTGCCAGCAGTCTACCGGTCCCCAATGAGCAGTTCTTC.